This T cell receptor (beta chain) comes out of a study of T-cell memory formation after mild COVID-19. J was trimmed by 6 bases and V by 0 bases; bases with no gene match: 8. Germline V lookup: CDR1 LGHNA, CDR2 YSLEER. This CDR3 spans 15 amino acids. TCR alpha and TCR beta cDNA libraries carrying sample barcodes and UMIs were produced by 5'RACE using constant-segment primers. TCRdb fed the 5' RACE reads into MiXCR, producing one record per CDR3 protein. The repertoire holds approximately 490,000 distinct CDR3 sequences, with over 20% as singletons. The chain combines TRBV4-3 with TRBJ2-7; 7 nucleotides line up with TRBD2. The TCR originated in an adult woman who had mild COVID-19 (a few samples of this study predate the infection). Cell type and time point are not known. The sample comprised PBMCs or a T cell subset sorted from them (not recorded which). The CDR3 bases are TGCGCCAGCAGCCAAGATTGGAACGGGAGGCGCGAGCAGTACTTC. This translates into CASSQDWNGRREQYF.